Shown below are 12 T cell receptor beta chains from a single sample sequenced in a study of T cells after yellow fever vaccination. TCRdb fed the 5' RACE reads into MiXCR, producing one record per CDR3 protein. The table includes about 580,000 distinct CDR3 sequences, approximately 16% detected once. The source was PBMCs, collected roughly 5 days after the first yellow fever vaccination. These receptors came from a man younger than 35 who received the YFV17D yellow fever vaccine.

The CDR3 DNA is TGCGCCAGCAGCCCCGGTAATAGCGGAAGCACAGATACGCAGTATTTT. It specifies CASSPGNSGSTDTQYF. V gene TRBV5-1 combines with J gene TRBJ2-3; TRBD2 might be the D (6 bases). Looked up from germline, CDR1 is SGHRS and CDR2 is YFSETQ. The CDR3 spans 16 residues. Trimming pared 4 bases from V and 0 bases from J, leaving 15 bases between.

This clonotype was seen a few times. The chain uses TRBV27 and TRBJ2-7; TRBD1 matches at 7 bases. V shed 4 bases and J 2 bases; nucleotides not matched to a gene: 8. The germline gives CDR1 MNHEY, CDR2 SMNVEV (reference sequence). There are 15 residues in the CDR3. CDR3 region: CASSSPGQLAYEQYF. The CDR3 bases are TGTGCCAGCAGTTCCCCGGGACAGTTGGCCTACGAGCAGTACTTC.

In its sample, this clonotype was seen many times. CDR3 residues: CASTNRDGGNTIYF. Here the CDR3 DNA reads TGTGCCAGCACCAACAGGGATGGCGGAAACACCATATATTTT. The chain links TRBV12-3 or TRBV12-4 to TRBJ1-3; possible D gene TRBD1, 6 bases. V gave up 7 bases and J gave up 4 bases, with 14 bases separating them. This CDR3 spans 14 amino acids.

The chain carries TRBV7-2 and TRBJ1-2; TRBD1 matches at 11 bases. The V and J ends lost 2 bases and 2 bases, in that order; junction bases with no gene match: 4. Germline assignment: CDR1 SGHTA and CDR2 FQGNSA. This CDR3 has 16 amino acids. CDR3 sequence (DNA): TGTGCCAGCAGCTTACTATGGACAGGGGGCAACTATGGCTACACCTTC. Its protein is CASSLLWTGGNYGYTF.

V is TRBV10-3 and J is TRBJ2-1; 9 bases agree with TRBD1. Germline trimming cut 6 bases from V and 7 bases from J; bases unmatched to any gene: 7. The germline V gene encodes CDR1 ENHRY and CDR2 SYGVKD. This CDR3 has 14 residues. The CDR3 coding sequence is TGTGCCATCAGGGAAAGACAGGGGGGTAATGAGCAGTTCTTC. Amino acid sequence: CAIRERQGGNEQFF.

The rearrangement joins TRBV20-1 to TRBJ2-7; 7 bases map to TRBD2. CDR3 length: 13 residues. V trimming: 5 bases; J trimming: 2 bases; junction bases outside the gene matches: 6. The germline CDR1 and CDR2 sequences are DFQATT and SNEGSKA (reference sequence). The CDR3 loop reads CSAPRRGTYEQYV. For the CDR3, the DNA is TGCAGTGCTCCACGGCGGGGGACCTACGAGCAGTACGTC.

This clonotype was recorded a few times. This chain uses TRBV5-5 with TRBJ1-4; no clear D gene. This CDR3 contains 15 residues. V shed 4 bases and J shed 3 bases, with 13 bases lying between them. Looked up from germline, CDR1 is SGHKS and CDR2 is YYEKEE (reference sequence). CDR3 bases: TGTGCCAGCAGCCCTGCATATCGGGCTAATGAAAAACTGTTTTTT. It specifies CASSPAYRANEKLFF.

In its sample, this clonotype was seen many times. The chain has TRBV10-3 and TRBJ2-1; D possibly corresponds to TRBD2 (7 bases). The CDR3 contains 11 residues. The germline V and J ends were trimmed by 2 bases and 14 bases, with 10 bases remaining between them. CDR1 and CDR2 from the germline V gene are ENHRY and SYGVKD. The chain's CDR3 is CAISEGGAEFF. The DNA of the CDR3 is TGTGCCATCAGTGAGGGGGGGGCTGAGTTCTTC.

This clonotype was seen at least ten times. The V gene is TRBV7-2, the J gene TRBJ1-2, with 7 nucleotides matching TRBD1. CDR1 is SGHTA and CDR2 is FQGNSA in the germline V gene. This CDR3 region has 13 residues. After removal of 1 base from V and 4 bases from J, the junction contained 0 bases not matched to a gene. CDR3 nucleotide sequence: TGTGCCAGCAGCTTAGGGGACAGCTATGGCTACACCTTC. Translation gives CASSLGDSYGYTF.

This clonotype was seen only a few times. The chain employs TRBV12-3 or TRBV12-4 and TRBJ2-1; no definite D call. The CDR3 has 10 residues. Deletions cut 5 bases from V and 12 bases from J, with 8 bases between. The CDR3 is CASSLFVQFF. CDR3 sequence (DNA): TGTGCCAGCAGTCTATTCGTGCAGTTCTTC.

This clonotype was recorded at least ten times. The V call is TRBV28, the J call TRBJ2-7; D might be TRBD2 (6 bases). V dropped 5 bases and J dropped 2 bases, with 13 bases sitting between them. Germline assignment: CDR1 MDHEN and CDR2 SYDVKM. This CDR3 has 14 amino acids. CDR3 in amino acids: CASSPQGLPYEQYV. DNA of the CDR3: TGTGCCAGCAGTCCCCAAGGACTACCCTACGAGCAGTACGTC.

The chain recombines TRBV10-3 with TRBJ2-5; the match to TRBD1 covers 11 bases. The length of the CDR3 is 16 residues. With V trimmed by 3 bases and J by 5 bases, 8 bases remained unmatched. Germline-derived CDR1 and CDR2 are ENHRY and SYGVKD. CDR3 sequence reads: CAISDPRTGGAETQYF. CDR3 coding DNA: TGTGCCATCAGTGACCCCCGGACAGGGGGCGCGGAGACCCAGTACTTC.